What follows describes a single T cell receptor (beta chain). It lacks a known antigen. No base quality information exists; no much larger clone differs at one position. The CDR3 runs 15 amino acids, cysteine and phenylalanine included. Only the CDR3 DNA is retained, 45 bases long and in frame from the first base. At the junction V is shortened by 8 bases and J by 3 bases; bases outside the gene matches: 13. The germline V gene yields MNHEY for CDR1 and SVGAGI for CDR2. The data belong to a study of blood T cell repertoires in COVID-19 (dated by TCRdb to the early 2020s). In the study overall: Samples from collaborators originated in the United States, Italy and Spain and spanned both the acute and convalescent phases of COVID-19. The material from the prospective study consisted of cDNA or gDNA derived from T cells, B-cell-depleted T cells, or PBMCs. Deeply sampled blood TCRbeta repertoires from subjects exposed to, actively infected with, or recovered from COVID-19 were included in the dataset. The repertoires were released in a freely available public database intended as a resource for research on the immune response to SARS-CoV-2. Samples were obtained from the ongoing ImmuneRACE study (first 160 participants) and from over 1,000 subjects provided by 6 global collaborators. A de-identified subject ID, COVID-19 status, age in years and sex were almost always included in the sample metadata. Where HLA class I and class II types were available, the types were taken from metadata supplied by the sample provider, not from assay-based typing. The study at large found these results: The amount of clinical and demographic metadata varied by source and participant and was provided uncurated.

TCRbeta CDR3 regions were amplified from genomic DNA using the immunoSEQ Assay, a bias-controlled multiplex PCR. Processing in the source paper ran as follows. The number of nucleated cells in each sample was estimated by amplification of reference gene primers within the assay. To quantify the absolute abundance of each unique TCRbeta CDR3 rearrangement, sequence reads were collapsed and filtered. For each sample, productive Simpson clonality was calculated as the square root of Simpson's diversity index over productive rearrangements. The source is immuneACCESS, and TCRdb retained only in-frame sequences with V and J called. Part of the clones is not carried over; for the studies checked, unresolved V genes explain less than half of this, and the remainder is unexplained. Clone size and V and J calls were adopted from that table, with D and trimming inferred from the DNA. The sample table holds roughly 270,000 clones, of which roughly 80% were seen once. The top ten clones comprise about 5% of the sample.

Enrolling through a virtual design, the prospective study's participants ranged in age from roughly 18 to 90 years and lived across some 23 United States geographic areas. In the prospective study, cohorts were assigned on the basis of participant-reported clinical history obtained from a screening survey and a study questionnaire. Exposed participants had been in contact with someone with a PCR-confirmed or clinician-diagnosed COVID-19 case within 2 weeks of study entry. Each participant in the prospective study had whole blood, serum and a nasopharyngeal or oropharyngeal swab collected by mobile phlebotomists. Additional blood draws and questionnaires over an approximately 2-month period could optionally be provided by prospective study participants. Before DNA extraction, prospective study blood samples were shipped either frozen or at room temperature.

The sample taken for sequencing was PBMCs or T cells enriched from blood (not recorded which). The sequence was obtained from a man aged 35-49 years who had been exposed to COVID-19. The rearranged segments are TRBV6-5 and TRBJ2-7, and TRBD1 matches 7 of the central bases. This receptor carries the CDR3 CASPGRTQGRYEQYF. The DNA is as follows: TGTGCCAGCCCGGGTAGGACACAGGGGCGCTACGAGCAGTACTTC.